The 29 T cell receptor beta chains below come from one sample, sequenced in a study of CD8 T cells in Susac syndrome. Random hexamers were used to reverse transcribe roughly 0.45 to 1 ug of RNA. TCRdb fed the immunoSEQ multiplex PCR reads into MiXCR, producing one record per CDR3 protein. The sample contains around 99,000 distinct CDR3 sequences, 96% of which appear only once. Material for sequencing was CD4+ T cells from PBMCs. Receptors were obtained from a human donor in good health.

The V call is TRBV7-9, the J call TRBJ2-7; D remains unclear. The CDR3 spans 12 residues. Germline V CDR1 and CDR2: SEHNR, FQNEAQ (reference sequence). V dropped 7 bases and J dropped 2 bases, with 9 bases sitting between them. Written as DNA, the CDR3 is TGTGCCAGCAACGACGGTGCCTACGAGCAGTACTTC. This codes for CASNDGAYEQYF.

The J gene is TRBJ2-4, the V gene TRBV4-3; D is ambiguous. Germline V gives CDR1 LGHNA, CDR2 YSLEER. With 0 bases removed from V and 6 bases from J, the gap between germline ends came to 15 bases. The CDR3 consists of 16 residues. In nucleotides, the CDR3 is TGCGCCAGCAGCCAAGATCAGCACAAGCCCCGAAACATTCAGTACTTC. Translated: CASSQDQHKPRNIQYF.

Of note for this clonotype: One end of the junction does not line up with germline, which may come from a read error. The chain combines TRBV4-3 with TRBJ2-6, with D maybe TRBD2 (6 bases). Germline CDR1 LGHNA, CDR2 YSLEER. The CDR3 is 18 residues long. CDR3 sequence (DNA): TGCGCCAGCAGCCAAGAACGGGGGTCGATGGCTGGAGCCAACGTCCTGACTTTC. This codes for CASSQERGSMAGANVLTF.

The CDR3 nucleotides are TGTGCCAGCAGTCGTAGGGAGGGAAGCAATCAGCCCCAGCATTTT. Protein: CASSRREGSNQPQHF. The genes are TRBV6-6 and TRBJ1-5; D unresolved. The CDR3 sequence is 15 residues long. CDR1 MNHNY and CDR2 SVGAGI come from the germline V gene (reference sequence). The V and J ends lost 5 bases and 1 base respectively, with 12 bases between them.

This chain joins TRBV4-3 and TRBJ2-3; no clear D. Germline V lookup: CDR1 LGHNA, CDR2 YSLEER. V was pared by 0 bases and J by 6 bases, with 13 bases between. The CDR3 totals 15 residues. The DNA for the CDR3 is TGCGCCAGCAGCCAAGACTCCGGTCCCTGGGATACGCAGTATTTT. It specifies CASSQDSGPWDTQYF.

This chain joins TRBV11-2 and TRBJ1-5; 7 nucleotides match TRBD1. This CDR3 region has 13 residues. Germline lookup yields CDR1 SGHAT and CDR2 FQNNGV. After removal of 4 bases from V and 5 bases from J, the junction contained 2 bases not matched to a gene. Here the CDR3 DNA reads TGTGCCAGCAGCTCAGACAGGGATCAGCCCCAGCATTTT. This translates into CASSSDRDQPQHF.

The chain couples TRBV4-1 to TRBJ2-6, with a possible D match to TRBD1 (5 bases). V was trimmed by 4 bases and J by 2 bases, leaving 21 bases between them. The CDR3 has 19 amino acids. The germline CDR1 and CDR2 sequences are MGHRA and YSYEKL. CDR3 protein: CASSPQPARVSAGANVLTF. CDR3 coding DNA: TGCGCCAGCAGCCCTCAGCCAGCCAGGGTCTCGGCTGGGGCCAACGTCCTGACTTTC.

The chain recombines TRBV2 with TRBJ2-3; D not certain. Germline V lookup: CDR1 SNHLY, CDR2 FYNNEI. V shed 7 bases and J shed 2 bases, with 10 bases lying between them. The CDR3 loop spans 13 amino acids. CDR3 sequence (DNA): TGTGCCAGCAAGTTGAGGTTCACAGATACGCAGTATTTT. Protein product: CASKLRFTDTQYF.

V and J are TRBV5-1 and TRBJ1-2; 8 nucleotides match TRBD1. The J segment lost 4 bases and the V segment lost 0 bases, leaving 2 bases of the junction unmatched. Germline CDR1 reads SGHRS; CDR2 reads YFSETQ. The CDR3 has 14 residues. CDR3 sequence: CASSLGTGTYGYTF. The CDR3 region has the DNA TGCGCCAGCAGCTTGGGGACAGGGACCTATGGCTACACCTTC.

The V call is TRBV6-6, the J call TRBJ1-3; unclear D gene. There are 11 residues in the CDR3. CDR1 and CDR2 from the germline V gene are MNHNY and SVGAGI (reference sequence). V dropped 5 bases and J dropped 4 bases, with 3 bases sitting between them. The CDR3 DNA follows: TGTGCCAGCAGTGGCGGAAACACCATATATTTT. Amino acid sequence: CASSGGNTIYF.

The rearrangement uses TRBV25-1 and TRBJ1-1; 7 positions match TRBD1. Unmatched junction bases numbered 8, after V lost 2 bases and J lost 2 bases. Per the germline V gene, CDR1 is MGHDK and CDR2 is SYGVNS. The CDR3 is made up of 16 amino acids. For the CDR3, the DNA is TGTGCCAGCAGTGAACGACGGGGAGGGGGCAACACTGAAGCTTTCTTT. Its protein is CASSERRGGGNTEAFF.

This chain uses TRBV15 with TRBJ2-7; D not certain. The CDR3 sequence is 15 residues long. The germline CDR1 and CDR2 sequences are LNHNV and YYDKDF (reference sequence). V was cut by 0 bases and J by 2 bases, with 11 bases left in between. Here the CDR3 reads CATSRDGIKTYEQYF. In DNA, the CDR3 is TGTGCCACCAGCAGAGATGGCATCAAAACCTACGAGCAGTACTTC.

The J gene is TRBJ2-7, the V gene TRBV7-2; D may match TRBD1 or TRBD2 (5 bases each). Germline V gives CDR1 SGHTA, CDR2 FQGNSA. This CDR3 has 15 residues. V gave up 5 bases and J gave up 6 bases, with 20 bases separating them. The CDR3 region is CASSVSRDVGPEQYF. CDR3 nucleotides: TGTGCCAGCAGCGTCTCCCGGGACGTTGGCCCCGAGCAGTACTTC.

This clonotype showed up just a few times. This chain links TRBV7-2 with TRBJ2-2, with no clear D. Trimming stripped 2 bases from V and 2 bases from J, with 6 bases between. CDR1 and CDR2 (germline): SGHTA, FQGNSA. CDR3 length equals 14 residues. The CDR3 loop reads CASSLRRNTGELFF. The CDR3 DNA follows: TGTGCCAGCAGCTTACGTAGAAACACCGGGGAGCTGTTTTTT. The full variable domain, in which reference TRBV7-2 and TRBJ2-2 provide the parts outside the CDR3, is GAGVSQSPSNKVTEKGKDVELRCDPISGHTALYWYRQSLGQGLEFLIYFQGNSAPDKSGLPSDRFSAERTGGSVSTLTIQRTQQEDSAVYLCASSLRRNTGELFFGEGSRLTVL.

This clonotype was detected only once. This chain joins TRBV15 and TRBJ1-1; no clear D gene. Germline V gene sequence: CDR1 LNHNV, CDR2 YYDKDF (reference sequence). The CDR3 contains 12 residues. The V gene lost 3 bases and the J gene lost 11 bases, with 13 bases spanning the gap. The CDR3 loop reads CATSRPGLEAFF. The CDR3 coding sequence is TGTGCCACCAGCAGGCCGGGCTTAGAGGCTTTCTTT.

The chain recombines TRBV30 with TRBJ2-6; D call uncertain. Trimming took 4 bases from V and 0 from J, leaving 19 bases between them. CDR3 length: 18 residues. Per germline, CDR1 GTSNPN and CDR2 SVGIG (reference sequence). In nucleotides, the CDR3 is TGTGCCTGGACTGTGACCGGGTCTTCGATCTCTGGGGCCAACGTCCTGACTTTC. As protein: CAWTVTGSSISGANVLTF.

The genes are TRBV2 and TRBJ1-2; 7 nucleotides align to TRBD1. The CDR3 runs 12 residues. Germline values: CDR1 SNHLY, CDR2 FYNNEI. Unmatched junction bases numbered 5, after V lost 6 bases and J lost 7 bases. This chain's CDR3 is CASSRDRVGYTF. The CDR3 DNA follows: TGTGCCAGCAGCCGAGACAGGGTTGGCTACACCTTC.

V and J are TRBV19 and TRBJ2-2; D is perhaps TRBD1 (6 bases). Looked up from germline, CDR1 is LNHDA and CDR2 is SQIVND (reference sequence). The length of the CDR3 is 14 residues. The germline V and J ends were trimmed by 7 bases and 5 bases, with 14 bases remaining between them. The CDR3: CASTQGISTGELFF. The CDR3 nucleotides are TGTGCCAGTACCCAGGGGATCTCGACCGGGGAGCTGTTTTTT. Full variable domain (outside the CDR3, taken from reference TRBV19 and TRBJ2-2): DGGITQSPKYLFRKEGQNVTLSCEQNLNHDAMYWYRQDPGQGLRLIYYSQIVNDFQKGDIAEGYSVSREKKESFPLTVTSAQKNPTAFYLCASTQGISTGELFFGEGSRLTVL.

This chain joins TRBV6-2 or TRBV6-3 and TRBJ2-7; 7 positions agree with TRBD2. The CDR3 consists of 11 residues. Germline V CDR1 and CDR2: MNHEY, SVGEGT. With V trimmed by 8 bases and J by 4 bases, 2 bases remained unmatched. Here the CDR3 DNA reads TGTGCCAGCCGGGAGGAGTACGAGCAGTACTTC. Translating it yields CASREEYEQYF.

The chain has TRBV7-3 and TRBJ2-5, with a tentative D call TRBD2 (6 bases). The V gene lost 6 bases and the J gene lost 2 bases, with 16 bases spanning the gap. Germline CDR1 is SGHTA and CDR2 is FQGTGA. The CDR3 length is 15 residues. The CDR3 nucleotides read TGTGCCAGCAGGATGGGAGTAGCGGAACAAGAGACCCAGTACTTC. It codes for CASRMGVAEQETQYF.

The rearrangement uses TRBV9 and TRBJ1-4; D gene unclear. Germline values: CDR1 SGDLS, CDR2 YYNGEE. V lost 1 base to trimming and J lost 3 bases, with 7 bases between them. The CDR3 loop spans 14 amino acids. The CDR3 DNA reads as TGTGCCAGCAGCGTAACCGGGTCTAATGAAAAACTGTTTTTT. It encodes CASSVTGSNEKLFF.

The CDR3 sequence: CASRARGRVYEQYF. The CDR3 DNA reads TGTGCCAGCAGGGCCCGCGGGCGGGTCTACGAGCAGTACTTC. The rearrangement links TRBV12-3 or TRBV12-4 to TRBJ2-7, with D possibly being TRBD2 (5 bases). The CDR3 runs to 14 residues. V dropped 6 bases and J dropped 3 bases, with 15 bases sitting between them.

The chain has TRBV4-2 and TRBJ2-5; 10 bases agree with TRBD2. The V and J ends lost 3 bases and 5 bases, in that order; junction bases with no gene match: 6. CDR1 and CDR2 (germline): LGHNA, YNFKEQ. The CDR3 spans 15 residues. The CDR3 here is CASSQTGTSEETQYF. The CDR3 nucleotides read TGTGCCAGCAGCCAGACCGGGACTAGCGAGGAGACCCAGTACTTC.

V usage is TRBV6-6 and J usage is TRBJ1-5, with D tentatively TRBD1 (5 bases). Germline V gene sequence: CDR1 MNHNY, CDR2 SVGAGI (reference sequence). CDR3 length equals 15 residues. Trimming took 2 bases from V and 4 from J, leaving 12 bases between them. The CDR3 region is CASSYGGTENQPQHF. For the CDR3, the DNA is TGTGCCAGCAGTTACGGCGGGACGGAGAATCAGCCCCAGCATTTT.

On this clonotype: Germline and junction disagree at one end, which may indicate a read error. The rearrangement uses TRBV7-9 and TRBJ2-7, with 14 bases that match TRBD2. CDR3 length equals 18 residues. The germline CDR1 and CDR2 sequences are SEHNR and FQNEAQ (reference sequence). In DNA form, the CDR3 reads TGTGCCAGCAGCATAGCCTCTCGGACTAGCGGGGGGTCATACGAGCAGTACTTC. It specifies CASSIASRTSGGSYEQYF.

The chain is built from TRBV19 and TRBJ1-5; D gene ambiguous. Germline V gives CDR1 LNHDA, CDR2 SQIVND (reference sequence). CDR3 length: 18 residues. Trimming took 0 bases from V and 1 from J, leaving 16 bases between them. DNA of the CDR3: TGTGCCAGTAGTATAGATCCCGGAGGCGCTGCGAGCAATCAGCCCCAGCATTTT. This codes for CASSIDPGGAASNQPQHF.

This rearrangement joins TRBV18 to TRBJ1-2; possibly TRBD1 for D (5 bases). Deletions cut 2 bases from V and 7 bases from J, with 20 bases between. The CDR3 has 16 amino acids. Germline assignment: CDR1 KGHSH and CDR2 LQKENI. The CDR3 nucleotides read TGTGCCAGCTCACCATTGGAGCAGGGTGGATGGTCTGGCTACACCTTC. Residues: CASSPLEQGGWSGYTF.

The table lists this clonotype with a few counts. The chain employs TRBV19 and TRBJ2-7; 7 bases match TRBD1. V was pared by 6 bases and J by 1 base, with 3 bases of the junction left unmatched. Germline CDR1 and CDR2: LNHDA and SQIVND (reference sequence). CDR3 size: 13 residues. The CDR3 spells CASSSDRSYEQYF. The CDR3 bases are TGTGCCAGTAGCTCGGACAGGTCCTACGAGCAGTACTTC.

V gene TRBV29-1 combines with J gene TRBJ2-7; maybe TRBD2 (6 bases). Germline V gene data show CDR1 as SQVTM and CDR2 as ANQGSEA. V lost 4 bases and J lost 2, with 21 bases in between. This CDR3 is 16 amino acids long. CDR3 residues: CSVARLWGEFAYEQYF. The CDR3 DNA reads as TGCAGCGTTGCCCGTTTATGGGGGGAGTTCGCCTACGAGCAGTACTTC.